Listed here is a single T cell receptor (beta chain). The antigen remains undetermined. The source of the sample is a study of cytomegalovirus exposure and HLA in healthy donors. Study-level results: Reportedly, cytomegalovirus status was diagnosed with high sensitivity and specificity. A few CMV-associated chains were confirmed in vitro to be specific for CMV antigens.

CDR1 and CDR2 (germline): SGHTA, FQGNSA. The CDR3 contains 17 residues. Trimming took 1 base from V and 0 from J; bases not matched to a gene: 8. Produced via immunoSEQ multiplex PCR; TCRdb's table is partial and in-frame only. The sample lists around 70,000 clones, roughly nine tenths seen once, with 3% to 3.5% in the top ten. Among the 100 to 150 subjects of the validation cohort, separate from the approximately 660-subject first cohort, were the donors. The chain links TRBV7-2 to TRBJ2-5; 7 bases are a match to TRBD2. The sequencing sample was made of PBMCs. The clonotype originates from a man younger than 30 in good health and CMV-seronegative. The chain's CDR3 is CASSLVGSGPYQETQYF. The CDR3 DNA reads TGTGCCAGCAGCTTAGTTGGTAGCGGGCCATACCAAGAGACCCAGTACTTC. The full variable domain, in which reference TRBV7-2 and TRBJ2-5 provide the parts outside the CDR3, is GAGVSQSPSNKVTEKGKDVELRCDPISGHTALYWYRQSLGQGLEFLIYFQGNSAPDKSGLPSDRFSAERTGGSVSTLTIQRTQQEDSAVYLCASSLVGSGPYQETQYFGPGTRLLVL.